There are many counts of the clone carrying this TCR beta chain. TCRdb reprocessed the reads with MiXCR, giving one entry per CDR3 protein. In the table there are fewer than 250,000 distinct CDR3 sequences, roughly 26% of which are singletons. The data were obtained in a study of kidney transplant recipient with SARS-CoV-2 infection. CDR1 SGHTA and CDR2 FQGNSA come from the germline V gene. Trimming removed 2 bases at V and 3 bases at J, with 10 bases between. This CDR3 is 15 amino acids long. Source: a blood sample, taken at baseline and on day 111 from a kidney transplant recipient. The genes are TRBV7-2 and TRBJ2-2; no definite D call. The source of this sequence is a male patient between 25 and 39 years old who had COVID-19 and was a kidney transplant recipient. Some T cells may possibly be graft donor cells. The CDR3, as DNA: TGTGCCAGCAGCTTAAGGGTGATTCACACCGGGGAGCTGTTTTTT. Encoded protein: CASSLRVIHTGELFF.